The entry below gives a single T cell receptor (beta chain) sequence along with its context. The germline CDR1 and CDR2 sequences are SGHNT and YYREEE (reference sequence). J gave up 8 bases and V 0 bases, and 7 bases lay outside the gene matches. CDR3 size: 15 residues. The data originate from a study of blood T cell repertoires in COVID-19. Grouping used clinical history reported by participants in a survey and questionnaire. The method was immunoSEQ multiplex PCR; TCRdb's version includes in-frame clones alone and lacks a portion of them. The data show 200,000 to 250,000 clones, about 90% seen once.

This receptor was identified in a woman aged 30 to 39 who had been exposed to COVID-19. The specimen was PBMCs or T cells enriched from blood (not recorded which). The chain combines TRBV5-4 with TRBJ2-2; 7 positions match TRBD2. The CDR3 protein is CASSLGSGRSGELFF. The CDR3 nucleotides read TGTGCCAGCAGCTTGGGTAGCGGGCGGTCGGGGGAGCTGTTTTTT. The full variable domain, with the rest looked up from reference TRBV5-4 and TRBJ2-2, is ETGVTQSPTHLIKTRGQQVTLRCSSQSGHNTVSWYQQALGQGPQFIFQYYREEENGRGNFPPRFSGLQFPNYSSELNVNALELDDSALYLCASSLGSGRSGELFFGEGSRLTVL.